This T cell receptor (beta chain) was sequenced in a study of T cells in Graves' hyperthyroidism and ophthalmopathy. At the level of the study: Before treatment of any kind, peripheral blood was taken at initial diagnosis.

Recently diagnosed hyperthyroidism of less than 2 months' duration affected patients aged 18 to 65. The PBMCs had their origin in roughly 9.4 ml of fresh peripheral blood. CDR1 and CDR2 (germline): SGHRS, YFSETQ. The V end was cut by 8 bases, the J end by 0 bases, with 12 bases between. There are 14 residues in the CDR3. RNA transcripts were the template for amplifying TCR beta CDR3 regions. HTBI primers drove first-round RT-PCR of the TCR CDR3. In TCRdb, the multiplex PCR reads were re-called with MiXCR into one record per CDR3 protein. Of some 350,000 distinct CDR3 sequences listed, around 25% are singletons.

Sequencing was done on a sample of blood. The receptor's source is a man aged 50 to 60 with Graves' hyperthyroidism. This sequence joins TRBV5-1 and TRBJ2-1; D possibly matches TRBD1 or TRBD2 (5 bases each). The CDR3: CASFRDGSYNEQFF. The CDR3 region has the DNA TGCGCCAGTTTCCGGGACGGCTCCTACAATGAGCAGTTCTTC.